The entry below describes one TCR beta chain. Assay: immunoSEQ multiplex PCR; the TCRdb copy retains only in-frame clones and omits some. The sample includes more than 85,000 clones, around 90% of them seen just once. The record originates from a study of T cell responses to AZD1222 COVID-19 vaccine. Source: peripheral blood, taken on day 0 of AZD1222 vaccination. This sequence originates from an adult in good health.

CDR3 residues: CASTRTGSYEQYF. The CDR3 DNA sequence: TGTGCCAGCACCCGGACTGGGAGCTACGAGCAGTACTTC. The chain has TRBV6-5 and TRBJ2-7; tentative D call: TRBD2 (5 bases). Germline V lookup: CDR1 MNHEY, CDR2 SVGAGI. The CDR3 totals 13 residues. V lost 7 bases and J lost 3, with 13 bases in between.